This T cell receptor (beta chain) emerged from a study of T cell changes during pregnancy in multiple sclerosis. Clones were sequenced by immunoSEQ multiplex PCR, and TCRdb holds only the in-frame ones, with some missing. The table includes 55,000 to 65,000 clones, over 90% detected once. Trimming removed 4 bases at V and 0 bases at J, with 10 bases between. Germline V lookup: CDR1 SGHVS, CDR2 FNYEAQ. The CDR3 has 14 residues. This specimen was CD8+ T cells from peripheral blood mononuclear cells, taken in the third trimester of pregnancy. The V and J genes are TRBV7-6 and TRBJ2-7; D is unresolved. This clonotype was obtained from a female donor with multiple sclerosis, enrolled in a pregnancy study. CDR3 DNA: TGTGCCAGCAGCTCACGCGGCAGCTCCTACGAGCAGTACTTC. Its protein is CASSSRGSSYEQYF.